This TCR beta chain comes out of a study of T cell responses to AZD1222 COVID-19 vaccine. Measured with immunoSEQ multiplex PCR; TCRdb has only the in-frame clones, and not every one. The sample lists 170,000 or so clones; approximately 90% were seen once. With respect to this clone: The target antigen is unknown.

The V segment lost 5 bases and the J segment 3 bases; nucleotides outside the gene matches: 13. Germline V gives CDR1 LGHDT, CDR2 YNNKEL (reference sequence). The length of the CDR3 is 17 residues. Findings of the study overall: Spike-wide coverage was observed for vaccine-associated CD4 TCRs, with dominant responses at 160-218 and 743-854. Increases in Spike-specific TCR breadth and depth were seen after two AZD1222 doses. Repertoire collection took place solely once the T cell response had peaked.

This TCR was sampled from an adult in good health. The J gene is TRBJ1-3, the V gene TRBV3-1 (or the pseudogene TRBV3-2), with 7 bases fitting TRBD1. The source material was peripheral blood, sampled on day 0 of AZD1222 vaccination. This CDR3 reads CASSSVVPGGYGNTIYF. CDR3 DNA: TGTGCCAGCAGCTCGGTTGTACCAGGGGGTTATGGAAACACCATATATTTT.